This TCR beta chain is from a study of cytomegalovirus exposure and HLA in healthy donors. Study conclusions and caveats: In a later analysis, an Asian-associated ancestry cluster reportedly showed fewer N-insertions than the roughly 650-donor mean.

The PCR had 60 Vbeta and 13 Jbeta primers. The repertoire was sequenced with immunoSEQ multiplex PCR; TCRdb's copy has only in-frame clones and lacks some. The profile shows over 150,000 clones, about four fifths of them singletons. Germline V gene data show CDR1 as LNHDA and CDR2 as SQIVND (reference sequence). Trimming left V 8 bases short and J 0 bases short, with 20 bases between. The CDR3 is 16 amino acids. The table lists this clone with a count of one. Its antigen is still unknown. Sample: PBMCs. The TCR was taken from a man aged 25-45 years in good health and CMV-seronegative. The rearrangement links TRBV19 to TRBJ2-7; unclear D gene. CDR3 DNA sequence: TGTGCCAGTTCCCCCGCCTACACTACCAGCTCCTACGAGCAGTACTTC. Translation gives CASSPAYTTSSYEQYF.